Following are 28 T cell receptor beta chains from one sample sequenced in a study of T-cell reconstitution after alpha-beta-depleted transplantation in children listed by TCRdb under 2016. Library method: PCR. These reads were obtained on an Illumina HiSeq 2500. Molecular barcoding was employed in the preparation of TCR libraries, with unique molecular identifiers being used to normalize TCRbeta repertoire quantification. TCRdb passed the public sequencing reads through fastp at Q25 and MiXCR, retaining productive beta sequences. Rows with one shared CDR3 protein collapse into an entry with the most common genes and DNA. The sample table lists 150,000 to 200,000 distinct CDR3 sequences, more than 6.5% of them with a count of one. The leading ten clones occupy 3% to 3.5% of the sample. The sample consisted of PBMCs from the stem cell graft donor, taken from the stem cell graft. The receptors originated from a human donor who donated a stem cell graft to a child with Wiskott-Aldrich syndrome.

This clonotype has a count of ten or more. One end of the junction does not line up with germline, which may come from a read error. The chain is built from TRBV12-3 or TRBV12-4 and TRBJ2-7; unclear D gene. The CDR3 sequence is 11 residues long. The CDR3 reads CVSRLVYEQYF. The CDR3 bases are TGTGTCAGCAGGCTCGTATACGAGCAGTACTTC.

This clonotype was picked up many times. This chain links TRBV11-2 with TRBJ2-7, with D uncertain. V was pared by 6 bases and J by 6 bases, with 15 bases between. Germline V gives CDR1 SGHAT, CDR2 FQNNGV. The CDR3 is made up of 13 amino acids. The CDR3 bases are TGTGCCAGCAGGGCGGCCGGTAACGGCGAGCAGTACTTC. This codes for CASRAAGNGEQYF.

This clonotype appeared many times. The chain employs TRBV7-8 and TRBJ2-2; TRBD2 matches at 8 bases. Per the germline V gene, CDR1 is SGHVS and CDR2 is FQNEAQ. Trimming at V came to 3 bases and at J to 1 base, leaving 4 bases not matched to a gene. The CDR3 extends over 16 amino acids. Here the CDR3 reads CASSFGLALNTGELFF. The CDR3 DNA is TGTGCCAGCAGCTTTGGACTAGCTCTGAACACCGGGGAGCTGTTTTTT.

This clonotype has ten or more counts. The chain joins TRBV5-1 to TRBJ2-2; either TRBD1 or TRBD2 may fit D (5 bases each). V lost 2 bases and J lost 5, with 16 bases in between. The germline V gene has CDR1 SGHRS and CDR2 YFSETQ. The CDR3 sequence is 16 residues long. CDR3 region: CASSFGSGSGTGELFF. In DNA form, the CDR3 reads TGCGCCAGCAGCTTCGGGTCAGGGTCGGGGACCGGGGAGCTGTTTTTT.

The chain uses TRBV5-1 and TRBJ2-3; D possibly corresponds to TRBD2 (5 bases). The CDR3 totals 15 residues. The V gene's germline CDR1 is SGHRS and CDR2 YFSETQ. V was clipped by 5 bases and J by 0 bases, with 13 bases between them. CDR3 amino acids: CASRTLPGSTDTQYF. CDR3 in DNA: TGCGCCAGCAGGACCCTGCCGGGGAGCACAGATACGCAGTATTTT.

The CDR3 region has the DNA TGTGCCAGCAACCCCTTAGGGCCCGGTGTGAGCGGGGAGCTGTTTTTT. Translation gives CASNPLGPGVSGELFF. This sequence joins TRBV11-2 and TRBJ2-2; D is uncertain. This CDR3 spans 16 amino acids. Germline loops: CDR1 SGHAT, CDR2 FQNNGV. V was cut by 7 bases and J by 7 bases, with 22 bases left in between.

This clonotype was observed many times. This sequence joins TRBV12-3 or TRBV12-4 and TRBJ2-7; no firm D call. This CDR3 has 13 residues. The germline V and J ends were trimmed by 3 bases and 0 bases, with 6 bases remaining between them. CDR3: CASSLRSSYEQYF. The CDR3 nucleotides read TGTGCCAGCAGTTTGAGAAGCTCCTACGAGCAGTACTTC.

In nucleotides, the CDR3 is TGTGCCAGCTCTGAGGTCGGGAACACCATATATTTT. This translates into CASSEVGNTIYF. The V gene is TRBV12-3 or TRBV12-4, the J gene TRBJ1-3; D call uncertain. Trimming left V 8 bases short and J 7 bases short, with 12 bases between. This CDR3 is built from 12 residues.

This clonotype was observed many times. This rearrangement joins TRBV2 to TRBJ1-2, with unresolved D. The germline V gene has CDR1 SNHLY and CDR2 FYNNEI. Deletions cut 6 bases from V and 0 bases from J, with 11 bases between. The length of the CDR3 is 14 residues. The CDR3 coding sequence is TGTGCCAGCAGAAACACCCCCTCTAACTATGGCTACACCTTC. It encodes CASRNTPSNYGYTF.

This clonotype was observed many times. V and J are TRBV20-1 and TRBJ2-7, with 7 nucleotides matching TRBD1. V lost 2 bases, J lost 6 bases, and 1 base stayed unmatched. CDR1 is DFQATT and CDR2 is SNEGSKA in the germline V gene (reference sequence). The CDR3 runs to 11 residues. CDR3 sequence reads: CSARRDSEQYF. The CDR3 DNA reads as TGCAGTGCTAGAAGGGACAGCGAGCAGTACTTC.

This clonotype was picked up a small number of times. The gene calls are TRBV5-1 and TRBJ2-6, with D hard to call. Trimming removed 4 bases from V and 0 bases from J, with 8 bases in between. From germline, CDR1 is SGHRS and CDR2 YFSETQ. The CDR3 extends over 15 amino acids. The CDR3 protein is CASSPSLSGANVLTF. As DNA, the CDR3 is TGCGCCAGCAGCCCAAGCCTCTCTGGGGCCAACGTCCTGACTTTC.

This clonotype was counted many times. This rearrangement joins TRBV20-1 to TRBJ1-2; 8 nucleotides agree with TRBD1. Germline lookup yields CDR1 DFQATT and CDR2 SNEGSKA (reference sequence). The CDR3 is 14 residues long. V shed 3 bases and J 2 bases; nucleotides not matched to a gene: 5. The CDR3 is CSASGTGRNYGYTF. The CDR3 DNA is TGCAGTGCTAGTGGGACAGGTCGAAACTATGGCTACACCTTC.

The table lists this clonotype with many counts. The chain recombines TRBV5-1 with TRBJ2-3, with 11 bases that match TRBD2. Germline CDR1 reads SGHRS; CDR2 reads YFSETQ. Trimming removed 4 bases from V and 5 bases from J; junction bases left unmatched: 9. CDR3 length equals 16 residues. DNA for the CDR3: TGCGCCAGCAGCCCCGGGCGACTAGCGGGATTAGATACGCAGTATTTT. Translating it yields CASSPGRLAGLDTQYF.

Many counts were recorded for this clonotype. The CDR3 nucleotides are TGCGCCAGCAGCTTGGACGGACAGGGAGACTATGGCTACACCTTC. Residues: CASSLDGQGDYGYTF. The chain employs TRBV5-1 and TRBJ1-2, with 8 bases matching TRBD1. Trimming removed 0 bases from V and 3 bases from J; junction bases left unmatched: 4. The CDR3 runs to 15 residues. Germline V CDR1 and CDR2: SGHRS, YFSETQ.

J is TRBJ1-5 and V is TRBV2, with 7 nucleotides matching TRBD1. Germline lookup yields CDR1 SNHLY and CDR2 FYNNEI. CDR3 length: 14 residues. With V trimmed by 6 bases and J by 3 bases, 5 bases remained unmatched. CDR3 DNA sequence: TGTGCCAGCAGCCCGGGACAGTACAATCAGCCCCAGCATTTT. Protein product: CASSPGQYNQPQHF. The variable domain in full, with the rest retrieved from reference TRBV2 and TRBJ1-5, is EPEVTQTPSHQVTQMGQEVILRCVPISNHLYFYWYRQILGQKVEFLVSFYNNEISEKSEIFDDQFSVERPDGSNFTLKIRSTKLEDSAMYFCASSPGQYNQPQHFGDGTRLSIL.

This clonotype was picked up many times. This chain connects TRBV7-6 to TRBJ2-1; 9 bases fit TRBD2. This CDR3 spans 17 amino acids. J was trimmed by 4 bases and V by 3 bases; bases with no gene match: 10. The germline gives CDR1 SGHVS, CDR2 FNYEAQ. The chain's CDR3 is CASSLLLAGGPYNEQFF. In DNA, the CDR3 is TGTGCCAGCAGCTTGTTGTTGGCGGGAGGGCCGTACAATGAGCAGTTCTTC. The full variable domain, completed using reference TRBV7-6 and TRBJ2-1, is GAGVSQSPRYKVTKRGQDVALRCDPISGHVSLYWYRQALGQGPEFLTYFNYEAQQDKSGLPNDRFSAERPEGSISTLTIQRTEQRDSAMYRCASSLLLAGGPYNEQFFGPGTRLTVL.

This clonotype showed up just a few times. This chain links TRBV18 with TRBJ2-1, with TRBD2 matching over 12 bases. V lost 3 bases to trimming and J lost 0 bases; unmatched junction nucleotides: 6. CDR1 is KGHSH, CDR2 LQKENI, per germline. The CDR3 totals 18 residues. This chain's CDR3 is CASSPGLAGIFSYNEQFF. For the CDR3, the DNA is TGTGCCAGCTCACCGGGACTAGCGGGTATATTCTCCTACAATGAGCAGTTCTTC.

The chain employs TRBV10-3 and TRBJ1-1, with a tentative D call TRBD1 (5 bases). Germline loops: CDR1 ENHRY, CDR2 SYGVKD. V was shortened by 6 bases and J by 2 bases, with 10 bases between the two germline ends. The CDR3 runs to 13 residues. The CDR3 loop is CAISTTDNTEAFF. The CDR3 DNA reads TGTGCCATCAGCACGACAGATAACACTGAAGCTTTCTTT.

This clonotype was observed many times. In nucleotides, the CDR3 is TGTGCCAGCAGCTTCAGGGTCGGGGTGTCACCCCTCCACTTT. It specifies CASSFRVGVSPLHF. The V gene is TRBV12-3 or TRBV12-4, the J gene TRBJ1-6; TRBD1 is a possible D gene (5 bases). Between the trimmed V and J ends, which lost 6 bases and 10 bases, there was a span of 16 bases. This CDR3 has 14 residues.

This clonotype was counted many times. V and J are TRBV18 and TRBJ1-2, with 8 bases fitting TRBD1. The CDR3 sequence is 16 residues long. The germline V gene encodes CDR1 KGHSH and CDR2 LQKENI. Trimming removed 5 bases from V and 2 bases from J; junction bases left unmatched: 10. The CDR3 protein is CASSSEDRVGNYGYTF. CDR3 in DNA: TGTGCCAGCTCATCCGAGGACAGGGTCGGCAACTATGGCTACACCTTC.

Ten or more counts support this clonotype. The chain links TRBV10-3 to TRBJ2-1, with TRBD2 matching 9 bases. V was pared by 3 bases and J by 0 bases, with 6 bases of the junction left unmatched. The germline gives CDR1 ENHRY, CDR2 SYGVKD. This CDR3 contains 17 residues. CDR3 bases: TGTGCCATCAGTGACGGGACTAGCTCGAACTCCTACAATGAGCAGTTCTTC. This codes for CAISDGTSSNSYNEQFF.

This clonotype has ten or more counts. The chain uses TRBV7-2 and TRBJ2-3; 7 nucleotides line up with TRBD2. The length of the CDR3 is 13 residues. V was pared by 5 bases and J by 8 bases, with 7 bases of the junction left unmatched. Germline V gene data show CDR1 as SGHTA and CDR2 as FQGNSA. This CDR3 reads CASSRAREATQYF. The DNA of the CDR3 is TGTGCCAGCAGCCGCGCCCGGGAGGCTACGCAGTATTTT.

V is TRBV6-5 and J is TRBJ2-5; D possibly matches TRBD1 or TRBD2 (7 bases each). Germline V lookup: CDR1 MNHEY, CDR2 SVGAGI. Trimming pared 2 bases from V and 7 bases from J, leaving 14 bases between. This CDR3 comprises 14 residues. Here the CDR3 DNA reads TGTGCCAGCAGTTACCCCCCCAGGGGGGGGACCCAGTACTTC. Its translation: CASSYPPRGGTQYF.

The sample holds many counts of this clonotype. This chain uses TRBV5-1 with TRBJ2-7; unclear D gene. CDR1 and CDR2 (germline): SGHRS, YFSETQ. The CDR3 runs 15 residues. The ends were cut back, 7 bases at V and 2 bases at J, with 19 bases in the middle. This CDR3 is CASAEALVKPYEQYF. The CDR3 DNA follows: TGCGCCAGCGCAGAGGCACTCGTTAAGCCCTACGAGCAGTACTTC.

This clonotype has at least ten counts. The CDR3 region has the DNA TGTGCCAGCAGTTTAAACGGGGGAACCTACGAGCAGTACTTC. Translating it yields CASSLNGGTYEQYF. The chain is built from TRBV27 and TRBJ2-7, with D possibly being TRBD2 (6 bases). The germline CDR1 and CDR2 sequences are MNHEY and SMNVEV (reference sequence). The CDR3 totals 14 residues. V shed 2 bases and J shed 2 bases, with 10 bases lying between them.

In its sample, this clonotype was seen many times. Written as DNA, the CDR3 is TGTGCCAGCACCCGACAGGAGGGCGAGCAGTACTTC. It codes for CASTRQEGEQYF. The genes are TRBV12-3 or TRBV12-4 and TRBJ2-7; D may correspond to TRBD1 or TRBD2 (6 bases each). The CDR3 extends over 12 amino acids. V lost 7 bases and J lost 6, with 13 bases in between.

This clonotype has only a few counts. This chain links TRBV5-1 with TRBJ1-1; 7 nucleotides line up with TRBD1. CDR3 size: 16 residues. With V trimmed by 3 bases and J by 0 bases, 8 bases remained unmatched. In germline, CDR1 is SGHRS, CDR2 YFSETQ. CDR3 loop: CASSSQPTGVNTEAFF. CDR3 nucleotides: TGCGCCAGCAGCTCGCAACCCACAGGGGTGAACACTGAAGCTTTCTTT. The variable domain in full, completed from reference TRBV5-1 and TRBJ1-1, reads KAGVTQTPRYLIKTRGQQVTLSCSPISGHRSVSWYQQTPGQGLQFLFEYFSETQRNKGNFPGRFSGRQFSNSRSEMNVSTLELGDSALYLCASSSQPTGVNTEAFFGQGTRLTVV.

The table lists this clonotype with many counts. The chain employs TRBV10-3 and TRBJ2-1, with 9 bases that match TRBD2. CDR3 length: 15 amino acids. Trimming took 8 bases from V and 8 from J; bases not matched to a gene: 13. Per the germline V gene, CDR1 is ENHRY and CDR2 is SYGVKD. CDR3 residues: CAIWKGREGRDEQFF. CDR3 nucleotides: TGTGCCATCTGGAAGGGGCGGGAGGGCCGCGATGAGCAGTTCTTC.